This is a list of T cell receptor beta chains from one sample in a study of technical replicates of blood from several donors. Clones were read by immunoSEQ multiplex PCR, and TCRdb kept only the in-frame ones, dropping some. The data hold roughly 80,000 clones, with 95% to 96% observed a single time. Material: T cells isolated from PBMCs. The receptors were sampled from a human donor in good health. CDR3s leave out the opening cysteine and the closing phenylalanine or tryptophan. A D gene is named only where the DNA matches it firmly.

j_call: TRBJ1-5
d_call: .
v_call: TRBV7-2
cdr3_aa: ASSLSGSDQPQH

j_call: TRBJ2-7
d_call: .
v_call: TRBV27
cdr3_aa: ASSLSGGSYEQY

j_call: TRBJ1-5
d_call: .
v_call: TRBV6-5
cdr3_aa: ASRSGQDNQPQH

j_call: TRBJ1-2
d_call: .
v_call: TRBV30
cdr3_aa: AWRFRGDYGYT

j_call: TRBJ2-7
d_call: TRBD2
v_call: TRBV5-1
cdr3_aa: ASSLWREVYEQY

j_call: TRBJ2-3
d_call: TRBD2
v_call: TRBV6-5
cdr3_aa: ASSGGWGTDTQY

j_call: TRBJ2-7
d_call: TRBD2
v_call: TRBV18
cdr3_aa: ASSLPGLAGEEQY

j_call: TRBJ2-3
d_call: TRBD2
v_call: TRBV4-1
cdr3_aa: ASSPGREIDTQY

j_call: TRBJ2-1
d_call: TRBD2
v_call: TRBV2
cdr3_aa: ASRGGTSGIHEQF

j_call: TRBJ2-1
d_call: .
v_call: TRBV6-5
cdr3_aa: ASSYSSGMSNEQF

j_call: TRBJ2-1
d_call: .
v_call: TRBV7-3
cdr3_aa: ASSPTLGLHNEQF

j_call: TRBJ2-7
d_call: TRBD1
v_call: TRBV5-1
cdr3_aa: ASSLEHRDRGLGSYEQY

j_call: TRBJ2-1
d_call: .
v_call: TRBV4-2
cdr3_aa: ASSQVGNSNEQF

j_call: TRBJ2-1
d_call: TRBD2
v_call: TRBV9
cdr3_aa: ASSVGNLAGPYNEQF

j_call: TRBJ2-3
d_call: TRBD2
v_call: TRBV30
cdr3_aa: AWRPKAGGPFRDTQY

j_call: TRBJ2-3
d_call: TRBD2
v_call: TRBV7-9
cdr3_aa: ASSSRLAGTDTQY

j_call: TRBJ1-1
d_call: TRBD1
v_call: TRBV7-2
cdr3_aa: ASSTRDRGPEAF

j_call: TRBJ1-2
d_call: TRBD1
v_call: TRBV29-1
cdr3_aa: SGSQGVANYGYT

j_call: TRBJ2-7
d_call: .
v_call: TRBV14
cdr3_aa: ASSWGGGVDYEQY

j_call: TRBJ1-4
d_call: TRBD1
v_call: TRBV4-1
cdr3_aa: ASKSLTARDSLFEKLF

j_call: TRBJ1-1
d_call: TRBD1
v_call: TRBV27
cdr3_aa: ASSLSSQGASLTEAF

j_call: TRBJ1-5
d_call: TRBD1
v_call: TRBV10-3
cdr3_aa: AISGQGIGQPQH

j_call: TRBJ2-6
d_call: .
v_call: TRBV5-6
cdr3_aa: ASSSQGRTNVLT

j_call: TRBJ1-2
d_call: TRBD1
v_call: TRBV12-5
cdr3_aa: ASGPGTGGFYGYT

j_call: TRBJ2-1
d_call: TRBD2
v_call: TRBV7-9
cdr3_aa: ASSFFFQRGYNEQF

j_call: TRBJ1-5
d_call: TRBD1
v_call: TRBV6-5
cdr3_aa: ASSYSAAGGQPQH

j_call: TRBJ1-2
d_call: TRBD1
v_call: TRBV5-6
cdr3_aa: ASSLGTGRVDGYT

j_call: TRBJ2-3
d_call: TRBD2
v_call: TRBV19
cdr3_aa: ASRASGSRDTQY

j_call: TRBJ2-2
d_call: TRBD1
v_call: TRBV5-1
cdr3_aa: ASSLATGGNTGELF

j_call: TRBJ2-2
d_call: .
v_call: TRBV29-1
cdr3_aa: SVEGNRENTGELF

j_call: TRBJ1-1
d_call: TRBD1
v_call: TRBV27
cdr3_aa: ASKHDRGTEAF

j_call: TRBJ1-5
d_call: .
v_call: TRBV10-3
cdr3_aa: AISDYDLRGNQPQH

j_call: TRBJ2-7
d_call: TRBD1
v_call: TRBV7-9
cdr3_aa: ASSLSGQGHEQY

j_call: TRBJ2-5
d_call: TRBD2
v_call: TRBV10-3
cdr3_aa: AIRTEREPETQY

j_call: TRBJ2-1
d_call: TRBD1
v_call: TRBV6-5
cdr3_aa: ASSEDREVNEQF

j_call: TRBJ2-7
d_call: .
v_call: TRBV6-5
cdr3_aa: ASSSTGSYEQY

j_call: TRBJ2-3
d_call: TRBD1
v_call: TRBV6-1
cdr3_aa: ASSVITGQRDFTDTQY